This TCR beta chain was captured by sequencing in a study of PD-1 blockade in classical Hodgkin lymphoma. CDR1 and CDR2 (germline): SGDLS, YYNGEE. V was clipped by 0 bases and J by 3 bases, with 12 bases between them. This CDR3 has 16 residues. The patients all showed relapse after autologous stem cell transplantation, while their brentuximab vedotin exposure varied. PBMCs were thawed, and CD8+ T cells were then isolated from them by magnetic negative selection. Measured with immunoSEQ multiplex PCR; TCRdb has only the in-frame clones, and not every one. The data contain about 30,000 clones, 85% to 90% of them singletons.

The TCR sequence derives from a human donor with classical Hodgkin lymphoma. The rearrangement links TRBV9 to TRBJ2-2; D is unclear. The sample here was CD8+ T cells from blood, taken at baseline. The CDR3 nucleotides read TGTGCCAGCAGCGTAGAGGAGACCTGGTACACCGGGGAGCTGTTTTTT. It is translated as CASSVEETWYTGELFF.